This T cell receptor beta chain was recorded in a study of Ad26.COV2.S vaccination and SARS-CoV-2 variants. Background on the study: Dosing was one shot or two shots 56 days apart.

Treatment described: about 20 received Ad26.COV2.S at low or high dose, single or two shots; roughly 5 received placebo; per-sample allocation not given. Sampling was performed 63 days after the first vaccine or placebo injection. Donation came from an adult in Boston who was aged 18-55 years. Concerning this clone: As yet, its antigen is unknown.

The table came from immunoSEQ multiplex PCR; TCRdb's copy has only in-frame clones and leaves some out. The data show about 240,000 clones, roughly 90% seen once. Trimming removed 2 bases from V and 0 bases from J; junction bases left unmatched: 5. Germline CDR1 and CDR2: SQVTM and ANQGSEA. The CDR3 sequence is 16 residues long. Study-level results: Participants given vaccine showed non-spike TCR breadth similar to that of placebo recipients. It is possible that the TCR breadth and depth analyses underestimated the total T cell responses.

The rearrangement uses TRBV29-1 and TRBJ2-2, with TRBD1 matching over 8 bases. The receptor's source is a person between 18 and 59 years old who received the Ad26.COV2.S COVID-19 vaccine or a placebo. Sequenced here: peripheral blood, sampled in a trial of Ad26.COV2.S vaccine versus placebo. The CDR3: CSVESLTGANTGELFF. The CDR3 nucleotides are TGCAGCGTTGAATCACTGACAGGGGCGAACACCGGGGAGCTGTTTTTT.